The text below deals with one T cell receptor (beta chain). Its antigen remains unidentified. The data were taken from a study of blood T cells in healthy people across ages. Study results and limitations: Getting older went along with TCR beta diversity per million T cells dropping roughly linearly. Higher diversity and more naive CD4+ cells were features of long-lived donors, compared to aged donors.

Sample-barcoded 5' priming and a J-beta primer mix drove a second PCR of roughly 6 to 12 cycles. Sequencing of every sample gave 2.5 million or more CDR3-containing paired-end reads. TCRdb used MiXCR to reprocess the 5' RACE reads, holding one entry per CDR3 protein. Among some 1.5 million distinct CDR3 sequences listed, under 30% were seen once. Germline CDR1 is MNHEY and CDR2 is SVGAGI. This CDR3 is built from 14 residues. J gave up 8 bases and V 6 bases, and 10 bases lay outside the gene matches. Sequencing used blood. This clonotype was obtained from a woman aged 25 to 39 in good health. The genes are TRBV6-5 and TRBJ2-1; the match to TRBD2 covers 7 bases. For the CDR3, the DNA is TGTGCCAGCAGGCAACTAGCGCCGGGCGATGAGCAGTTCTTC. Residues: CASRQLAPGDEQFF.